This is a list of T cell receptor beta chains from one sample in a study of OX40 agonist ivuxolimab in advanced cancers. The table came from immunoSEQ multiplex PCR; TCRdb's copy has only in-frame clones and leaves some out. The table includes over 50,000 clones, 89% detected once. The sequenced sample was CD4+ or CD8+ T cells sorted from blood, obtained in a trial of the OX40 agonist ivuxolimab. The receptors were sampled from an adult with an advanced solid tumor such as melanoma, head and neck, liver or kidney cancer. CDR3s include the opening cysteine and the closing phenylalanine or tryptophan. The order of the fields is V gene, D gene, J gene, clone size, CDR3 protein, CDR3 DNA. The D gene is left open where the match is weak. Expanded clones get a size class; other rows say once, few or many, or leave the size out.

TRBV4-3	TRBD2	TRBJ2-3	-	CASSQDGATSGSSTDTQYF	TGCGCCAGCAGCCAAGATGGGGCGACTAGCGGTTCTAGCACAGATACGCAGTATTTT
TRBV19	-	TRBJ2-2	-	CASSPFREGTGELFF	TGTGCCAGTAGCCCCTTTCGCGAGGGCACCGGGGAGCTGTTTTTT
TRBV18	TRBD2	TRBJ2-2	-	CASSLGTSGLANTGELFF	TGTGCCAGCTCACTTGGGACTAGCGGGCTAGCGAACACCGGGGAGCTGTTTTTT
TRBV11-2	-	TRBJ2-5	-	CASSLSGGPADQETQYF	TGTGCCAGCAGCTTAAGTGGCGGACCGGCAGACCAAGAGACCCAGTACTTC
TRBV19	-	TRBJ2-2	-	CASSIITGELFF	TGTGCCAGTAGTATTATCACCGGGGAGCTGTTTTTT
TRBV4-3	TRBD1	TRBJ1-6	-	CASSKDRANNSPLHF	TGCGCCAGCAGCAAGGACAGGGCTAATAATTCACCCCTCCACTTT
TRBV7-3	TRBD2	TRBJ2-3	few	CASSLTGRVAGVGNTDTQYF	TGTGCCAGCAGCTTAACGGGTCGGGTAGCGGGAGTGGGGAACACAGATACGCAGTATTTT
TRBV4-1	TRBD2	TRBJ2-3	-	CASSVRGGGTRVTGTQYF	TGCGCCAGCAGCGTTCGGGGGGGCGGGACGAGAGTCACAGGTACGCAGTATTTT
TRBV28	-	TRBJ2-3	-	CASSLGEITDTQYF	TGTGCCAGCAGTTTGGGGGAGATCACAGATACGCAGTATTTT
TRBV19	-	TRBJ2-7	-	CASRFGTDSSYEQYF	TGTGCCAGTAGATTTGGGACCGATAGCTCCTACGAGCAGTACTTC
TRBV5-4	-	TRBJ1-2	-	CASSDLGGLWDYGYTF	TGTGCCAGCAGCGACCTGGGGGGGCTTTGGGACTATGGCTACACCTTC
TRBV19	TRBD1	TRBJ1-5	-	CASSLTGANQPQHF	TGTGCCAGTAGCCTCACAGGGGCTAATCAGCCCCAGCATTTT
TRBV19	-	TRBJ2-1	once	CASSNGGGYNEQFF	TGTGCCAGTAGTAATGGGGGCGGATACAATGAGCAGTTCTTC
TRBV5-4	-	TRBJ1-1	-	CASSPDSREAFF	TGTGCCAGTTCTCCGGACAGCCGTGAAGCTTTCTTT